This T cell receptor beta chain comes out of a study of regulatory T cells in long-lasting Graves disease. The study, taken as a whole, reports: Persistent-disease Graves' patients showed less TCR diversity than new cases.

The germline V gene has CDR1 SGHTA and CDR2 FQGNSA. Trimming stripped 1 base from V and 0 bases from J, with 6 bases between. The length of the CDR3 is 15 residues. The time point denotes: persistent/refractory GD, antithyroid drugs over 5 years with positive TRAb. Isolated PBMC RNA provided the starting material for the TCR library. Building the TCR beta libraries relied on iRepertoire HTBI primers, and CDR3 regions underwent Arm-PCR. TCRdb reprocessed the multiplex PCR reads via MiXCR and lists one record per CDR3 protein. The data contain some 300,000 distinct CDR3 sequences, 22% of them singletons. This clonotype was counted many times. Its specificity is not known.

The clonotype was recovered from a female donor with Graves disease. The chain uses TRBV7-2 and TRBJ1-4; D uncertain. Sequenced here: peripheral blood mononuclear cells (PBMCs), sampled when the disease was refractory, from a patient treated with antithyroid drugs. DNA of the CDR3: TGTGCCAGCAGCTTAGGCTGGACAACTAATGAAAAACTGTTTTTT. Amino acid sequence: CASSLGWTTNEKLFF.